The next 8 T cell receptor beta chains were all read from a single sample in a study of T cell clones after liver transplantation. TCRdb's table, derived via immunoSEQ multiplex PCR, lists solely in-frame clones and lacks some. The sample has fewer than 20,000 clones; 80% to 90% are singletons. The material sequenced was CD8+ T cells from blood, taken just over 45 months after liver transplant. The receptors were gathered from a human patient who received a liver transplant. Some T cells may have come from the graft donor.

In this sample, this clone turned up once. In nucleotides, the CDR3 is TGTGCCAGCAGTTTCGGCCTCATCAGCTCCTACAATGAGCAGTTCTTC. This codes for CASSFGLISSYNEQFF. The chain has TRBV27 and TRBJ2-1; D is unclear. CDR1 is MNHEY, CDR2 SMNVEV, per germline (reference sequence). V gave up 3 bases and J gave up 0 bases, with 12 bases separating them. This CDR3 spans 16 amino acids.

V usage is TRBV14 and J usage is TRBJ1-1; D possibly corresponds to TRBD1 (5 bases). This CDR3 has 15 amino acids. The germline V gene has CDR1 SGHDN and CDR2 FVKESK. The ends were cut back, 7 bases at V and 1 base at J, with 16 bases in the middle. CDR3: CASTRGAITNTEAFF. The CDR3 DNA reads TGTGCCAGCACCCGAGGGGCGATTACGAACACTGAAGCTTTCTTT.

The V call is TRBV6-5, the J call TRBJ1-1, with D possibly TRBD1 on 5 matching bases. Trimming pared 4 bases from V and 1 base from J, leaving 10 bases between. The CDR3 has 14 residues. Germline values: CDR1 MNHEY, CDR2 SVGAGI. The CDR3 loop reads CASSSWGGNTEAFF. The CDR3 DNA follows: TGTGCCAGCAGTTCGTGGGGCGGGAACACTGAAGCTTTCTTT.

The rearrangement joins TRBV27 to TRBJ2-2, with D maybe TRBD1 (5 bases). The CDR3 has 14 amino acids. Germline V lookup: CDR1 MNHEY, CDR2 SMNVEV (reference sequence). With 3 bases removed from V and 5 bases from J, the gap between germline ends came to 10 bases. CDR3 sequence: CASSFSAGTGELFF. CDR3 DNA: TGTGCCAGCAGTTTTTCAGCAGGGACCGGGGAGCTGTTTTTT.

This rearrangement joins TRBV4-3 to TRBJ1-2; 8 bases fit TRBD1. The trim removed 1 base at V and 8 bases at J, leaving 15 bases unmatched. Per germline, CDR1 LGHNA and CDR2 YSLEER. CDR3 size: 17 residues. The CDR3 DNA sequence: TGCGCCAGCAGCCAAGTGGGCAGGGGGCCGCCTGGAGGAGGCTACACCTTC. Protein sequence: CASSQVGRGPPGGGYTF.

The chain joins TRBV6-6 to TRBJ2-7, with 11 nucleotides matching TRBD1. CDR1 is MNHNY, CDR2 SVGAGI, per germline (reference sequence). V lost 8 bases and J lost 5; bases outside the gene matches: 11. The CDR3 is 15 residues long. The CDR3 DNA sequence: TGTGCCAGCCTTGACGGGACAGGGGGTAGGGACGAGCAGTACTTC. Amino acids: CASLDGTGGRDEQYF.

The chain's CDR3 is CASSLLGNNQPQHF. CDR3 coding DNA: TGTGCCAGCAGTTTACTGGGGAACAATCAGCCCCAGCATTTT. The J gene is TRBJ1-5, the V gene TRBV28; D is undetermined. Trimming stripped 2 bases from V and 3 bases from J, with 8 bases between. The CDR3 spans 14 residues. Germline loops: CDR1 MDHEN, CDR2 SYDVKM.

This clone was counted a few times. The chain links TRBV9 to TRBJ1-5; D possibly corresponds to TRBD1 (5 bases). V was cut by 4 bases and J by 2 bases, with 7 bases left in between. The CDR3 runs 13 residues. Looked up from germline, CDR1 is SGDLS and CDR2 is YYNGEE. CDR3 amino acids: CASSRGGNQPQHF. The CDR3 DNA is TGTGCCAGCAGCCGGGGCGGCAATCAGCCCCAGCATTTT.